What follows are 14 T cell receptor beta chains derived from one specimen sequenced in a study of monozygotic twins with inflammatory bowel disease. TCRdb reprocessed the 5' RACE reads and keeps a single row for each CDR3 protein, giving no DNA. Its clone listing holds fewer than 550,000 distinct CDR3 sequences. Sequencing was performed on blood. These receptors were taken from a human donor with ulcerative colitis or Crohn's disease, or a healthy co-twin of an affected twin (not recorded which).

The V call is TRBV29-1, the J call TRBJ2-2. This CDR3 contains 11 residues. In germline, CDR1 is SQVTM, CDR2 ANQGSEA. This chain's CDR3 is CSVQRIGELFF.

The chain couples TRBV7-3 to TRBJ1-1. The CDR3 is made up of 14 amino acids. Germline CDR1 reads SGHTA; CDR2 reads FQGTGA. Here the CDR3 reads CASSRDGQNTEAFF.

The rearrangement uses TRBV7-6 and TRBJ2-2. There are 14 residues in the CDR3. CDR1 and CDR2 (germline): SGHVS, FNYEAQ. Here the CDR3 reads CASSLSQNTGELFF. Looking up the rest from reference TRBV7-6 and TRBJ2-2 gives the full variable domain: GAGVSQSPRYKVTKRGQDVALRCDPISGHVSLYWYRQALGQGPEFLTYFNYEAQQDKSGLPNDRFSAERPEGSISTLTIQRTEQRDSAMYRCASSLSQNTGELFFGEGSRLTVL.

This chain joins TRBV9 and TRBJ1-1. The CDR3 runs to 14 residues. Per the germline V gene, CDR1 is SGDLS and CDR2 is YYNGEE. CDR3 sequence: CASSVDQDHTEAFF.

The chain carries TRBV20-1 and TRBJ1-1; TCRdb selects TRBD1, and the lack of DNA leaves this call unchecked. Germline-derived CDR1 and CDR2 are DFQATT and SNEGSKA (reference sequence). CDR3 length equals 14 residues. CDR3 residues: CSAHGGTTGTEAFF.

The chain recombines TRBV3-1 with TRBJ2-1; with no DNA, the TCRdb D assignment of TRBD1 cannot be verified. The CDR3 loop spans 16 amino acids. In germline, CDR1 is LGHDT, CDR2 YNNKEL (reference sequence). CDR3 protein: CASSPQIGGGPNEQFF.

The V call is TRBV10-3, the J call TRBJ2-6. Germline CDR1 is ENHRY and CDR2 is SYGVKD. There are 13 residues in the CDR3. CDR3 amino acids: CAILSDGANVLTF.

This sequence joins TRBV19 and TRBJ2-7; TCRdb reports TRBD1, a call that lacks DNA to check it against. Germline V gives CDR1 LNHDA, CDR2 SQIVND (reference sequence). The CDR3 has 14 amino acids. Here the CDR3 reads CASSPSGADYEQYF.

CDR3 residues: CASSPTSGGGSYNEQFF. The chain joins TRBV7-2 to TRBJ2-1; no DNA is available, so the TRBD2 call from TCRdb remains unchecked. CDR1 is SGHTA and CDR2 is FQGNSA in the germline V gene. This CDR3 is built from 17 residues.

The rearrangement uses TRBV4-1 and TRBJ1-4; lacking DNA, the TRBD1 call made by TCRdb goes unchecked. The CDR3 length is 15 residues. Germline V gene sequence: CDR1 MGHRA, CDR2 YSYEKL. The CDR3 region is CASSQGDRAREKLFF.

The chain joins TRBV19 to TRBJ2-2; TCRdb's D call, TRBD2, is unchecked because there is no DNA. CDR3 length: 17 residues. Germline values: CDR1 LNHDA, CDR2 SQIVND (reference sequence). The CDR3 is CASGSQTTSGYTGELFF.

The chain carries TRBV7-3 and TRBJ2-1; TCRdb designates TRBD1, a call that cannot be tested without DNA. Germline lookup yields CDR1 SGHTA and CDR2 FQGTGA. The CDR3 has 13 amino acids. The CDR3 is CASSLRGADEQFF.

The rearrangement joins TRBV28 to TRBJ1-5; TCRdb lists TRBD1, though no DNA is available to test this call. The germline CDR1 and CDR2 sequences are MDHEN and SYDVKM. CDR3 size: 15 residues. The CDR3 loop is CASSLLQGGYQPQHF. Filled out from reference TRBV28 and TRBJ1-5, the complete variable domain reads DVKVTQSSRYLVKRTGEKVFLECVQDMDHENMFWYRQDPGLGLRLIYFSYDVKMKEKGDIPEGYSVSREKKERFSLILESASTNQTSMYLCASSLLQGGYQPQHFGDGTRLSIL.

The CDR3 sequence: CASSEYIGTSTDTQYF. The chain joins TRBV25-1 to TRBJ2-3. The germline V gene has CDR1 MGHDK and CDR2 SYGVNS. The length of the CDR3 is 16 residues.